This TCR beta chain was captured by sequencing in a study of identical twins. General study findings and limits: While abundant cord blood beta clonotypes carried fewer insertions, memory repertoires showed no such pattern.

Turning to this clonotype: Its antigen is undetermined.

The CDR3 runs 12 residues. The V gene's germline CDR1 is SQVTM and CDR2 ANQGSEA. V lost 5 bases and J 3 bases, leaving 9 bases between the germline ends. One entry per CDR3 protein, called by TCRdb with MiXCR from the 5' RACE reads. The table lists roughly 720,000 distinct CDR3 sequences, approximately 18% of them singletons, with about an eighth in the top ten. These data were also filed under a second study, of T cells expressing NK-cell markers. That source adds: There remained a lack of clarity about HCMV specificity of expanded NKG2C+ T cell clones.

The sequence came from a woman aged 18 to 35 in good health. This chain joins TRBV29-1 and TRBJ2-3, with TRBD1 as a possible D gene (5 bases). Sequenced input: PBMCs. The CDR3 loop reads CSVRQGTDTQYF. The CDR3 nucleotides read TGCAGCGTTCGTCAGGGTACAGATACGCAGTATTTT.